This entry lists 8 T cell receptor beta chains sequenced from one sample in a study of response to subunit inactivated influenza vaccine. A single record per CDR3 protein comes from TCRdb applying MiXCR to the RT-PCR reads. The sample holds 710,000 or so distinct CDR3 sequences, around 16% seen once. The specimen was PBMCs from blood, collected 11 to 12 days after vaccination. These receptors were collected from a man aged 45 to 65 who received an inactivated influenza vaccine.

This clonotype was picked up a small number of times. The V gene is TRBV20-1, the J gene TRBJ2-3; either TRBD1 or TRBD2 may fit D (5 bases each). There are 16 residues in the CDR3. V was shortened by 0 bases and J by 4 bases, with 17 bases between the two germline ends. CDR1 is DFQATT and CDR2 is SNEGSKA in the germline V gene (reference sequence). CDR3 DNA: TGCAGTGCTAGAGATCCTGGTTGGGGACGGTCAGATACGCAGTATTTT. This gives the protein CSARDPGWGRSDTQYF.

There are a few counts of this clonotype. The chain uses TRBV4-1 and TRBJ1-5; maybe TRBD1 (5 bases). Trimming removed 0 bases at V and 5 bases at J, with 17 bases between. The CDR3 extends over 17 amino acids. CDR1 MGHRA and CDR2 YSYEKL come from the germline V gene. The CDR3 here is CASSQDTLGSRDQPQHF. CDR3 bases: TGCGCCAGCAGCCAAGATACCCTTGGGTCCAGGGATCAGCCCCAGCATTTT.

This clonotype was picked up a small number of times. The rearrangement joins TRBV12-3 or TRBV12-4 to TRBJ1-1; D unclear. Trimming took 8 bases from V and 5 from J, leaving 15 bases between them. CDR3 size: 13 residues. The chain's CDR3 is CASGVMLGTEAFF. The DNA for the CDR3 is TGTGCCAGCGGAGTTATGTTGGGGACTGAAGCTTTCTTT.

In this sample, this clonotype turned up many times. This sequence joins TRBV5-1 and TRBJ2-3, with a possible D match to TRBD1 (5 bases). Per germline, CDR1 SGHRS and CDR2 YFSETQ. Trimming removed 0 bases from V and 3 bases from J, with 8 bases in between. The CDR3 totals 14 residues. The CDR3 protein is CASSLGQITDTQYF. The CDR3 DNA follows: TGCGCCAGCAGCTTGGGACAGATTACAGATACGCAGTATTTT.

CDR3 residues: CASGAQQETQYF. In nucleotides, the CDR3 is TGCGCCAGTGGAGCCCAGCAAGAGACCCAGTACTTC. The V and J genes are TRBV5-1 and TRBJ2-5, with D hard to call. Germline CDR1 SGHRS, CDR2 YFSETQ. V gave up 8 bases and J gave up 2 bases, with 10 bases separating them. This CDR3 region has 12 residues.

This clonotype was seen only a few times. The J gene is TRBJ2-1, the V gene TRBV4-2; D remains unclear. The CDR3 is 13 amino acids. Trimming took off 0 bases at V and 9 bases at J, with 9 bases between the two ends. Germline-derived CDR1 and CDR2 are LGHNA and YNFKEQ. The CDR3 DNA reads as TGTGCCAGCAGCCAAGATCAGTTGAGTGAGCAGTTCTTC. This encodes CASSQDQLSEQFF.

The J gene is TRBJ2-3, the V gene TRBV20-1; D gene ambiguous. CDR3 size: 13 residues. Germline-derived CDR1 and CDR2 are DFQATT and SNEGSKA (reference sequence). Trimming took off 0 bases at V and 4 bases at J, with 8 bases between the two ends. CDR3 DNA: TGCAGTGCTAGAGATGGGGTGGCAGATACGCAGTATTTT. This translates into CSARDGVADTQYF.

The V call is TRBV20-1, the J call TRBJ2-3; 11 nucleotides match TRBD2. Germline V gene data show CDR1 as DFQATT and CDR2 as SNEGSKA (reference sequence). V was pared by 3 bases and J by 4 bases, with 6 bases of the junction left unmatched. The CDR3 length is 15 residues. The CDR3 loop is CSARVAGGPSDTQYF. In DNA, the CDR3 is TGCAGTGCTAGGGTAGCGGGGGGGCCTTCAGATACGCAGTATTTT.